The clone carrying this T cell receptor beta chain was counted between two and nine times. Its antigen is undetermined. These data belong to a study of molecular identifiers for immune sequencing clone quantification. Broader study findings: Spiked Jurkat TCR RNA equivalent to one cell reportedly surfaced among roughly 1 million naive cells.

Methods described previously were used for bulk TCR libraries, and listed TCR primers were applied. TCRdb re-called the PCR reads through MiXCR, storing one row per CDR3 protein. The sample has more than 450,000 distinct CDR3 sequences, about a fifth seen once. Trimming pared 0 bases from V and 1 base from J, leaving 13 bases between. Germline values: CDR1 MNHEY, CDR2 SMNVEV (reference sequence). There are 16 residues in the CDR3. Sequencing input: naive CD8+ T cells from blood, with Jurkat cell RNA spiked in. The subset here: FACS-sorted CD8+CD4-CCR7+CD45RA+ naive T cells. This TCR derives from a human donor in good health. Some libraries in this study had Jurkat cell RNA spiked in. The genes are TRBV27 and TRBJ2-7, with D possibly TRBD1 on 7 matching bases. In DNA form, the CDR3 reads TGTGCCAGCAGTTTATCTGGCAGGGGGGTTTCCTACGAGCAGTACTTC. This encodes CASSLSGRGVSYEQYF.